These T cell receptor beta chains were read from a single sample in a study of post-analysis software for immune sequencing data. TCRdb used MiXCR to reprocess the PCR reads, holding one entry per CDR3 protein. Among some 690,000 distinct CDR3 sequences, more than 50% were seen once, and the ten largest hold approximately 10%. The sample comprised blood. These receptors were taken from a girl aged 2 to 9 with multiple sclerosis. Each CDR3 is given with its conserved first and last residue. The order of the fields is clone size, V gene, J gene, D gene, CDR3 DNA, CDR3 protein. The D gene is left open where the match is weak. Expanded clones are given a class, and other clones once, few, many or no size at all.

abundance: few
v_gene: TRBV7-2
j_gene: TRBJ2-1
d_gene: TRBD2
CDR3nt: TGTGCCAGCAGCTTAGAAATCTCGGGAGGGCCTCTAGGAAATGAGCAGTTCTTC
CDR3aa: CASSLEISGGPLGNEQFF

abundance: NA
v_gene: TRBV10-3
j_gene: TRBJ1-6
d_gene: NA
CDR3nt: TGTGCCATCAGATCGGGAGGTGCCTATAATTCACCCCTCCACTTT
CDR3aa: CAIRSGGAYNSPLHF

abundance: NA
v_gene: TRBV12-3/TRBV12-4
j_gene: TRBJ1-5
d_gene: NA
CDR3nt: TGTGCCAGCAGTGCCCCCGAGGGGCCCCAGCATTTT
CDR3aa: CASSAPEGPQHF

abundance: few
v_gene: TRBV7-2
j_gene: TRBJ1-2
d_gene: NA
CDR3nt: TGTGCCAGCAGCCCCCTGGGAGGCTACACCTTC
CDR3aa: CASSPLGGYTF

abundance: NA
v_gene: TRBV12-3/TRBV12-4
j_gene: TRBJ1-2
d_gene: NA
CDR3nt: TGTGCCAGCAGGCAAGACGGACCCTATGGCTACACCTTC
CDR3aa: CASRQDGPYGYTF

abundance: few
v_gene: TRBV6-2/TRBV6-3
j_gene: TRBJ2-1
d_gene: NA
CDR3nt: TGTGCCAGCAGCACTAGGGGCAATGAGCAGTTCTTC
CDR3aa: CASSTRGNEQFF

abundance: few
v_gene: TRBV20-1
j_gene: TRBJ2-7
d_gene: TRBD1
CDR3nt: TGCAGTGCTGGGGACAGTTCGAGGGCATACGAGCAGTACTTC
CDR3aa: CSAGDSSRAYEQYF

abundance: NA
v_gene: TRBV3-1
j_gene: TRBJ2-1
d_gene: TRBD2
CDR3nt: TGTGCCAGCAGCCGCCCGGGACTAGCGATAAATGAGCAGTTCTTC
CDR3aa: CASSRPGLAINEQFF

abundance: NA
v_gene: TRBV29-1
j_gene: TRBJ2-7
d_gene: NA
CDR3nt: TGCAGCGCCGGAAAGGACTCCTACGAGCAGTACTTC
CDR3aa: CSAGKDSYEQYF

abundance: few
v_gene: TRBV7-9
j_gene: TRBJ1-2
d_gene: NA
CDR3nt: TGTGCCAGCAGCTTAGGATCGTTCACAGAGCCGGAGGACTATGGCTACACCTTC
CDR3aa: CASSLGSFTEPEDYGYTF

abundance: once
v_gene: TRBV3-1
j_gene: TRBJ2-7
d_gene: TRBD2
CDR3nt: TGTGCCAGCAGCCAAGAGCCGTGCGGGGGGAGAAACAATGAGCAGTACTTC
CDR3aa: CASSQEPCGGRNNEQYF

abundance: once
v_gene: TRBV11-2
j_gene: TRBJ2-5
d_gene: NA
CDR3nt: TGTGCCAGCAGCTTAGATCTAAGGGGAGAGACCCAGTACTTC
CDR3aa: CASSLDLRGETQYF

abundance: NA
v_gene: TRBV12-3/TRBV12-4
j_gene: TRBJ1-2
d_gene: NA
CDR3nt: TGTGCCAGCAGCAGGGGAGTAAAAAGCCATGGCTACACCTTC
CDR3aa: CASSRGVKSHGYTF

abundance: once
v_gene: TRBV12-3/TRBV12-4
j_gene: TRBJ1-1
d_gene: NA
CDR3nt: TGTGCCAGCTTATCAGGAGTAGACACTGAAGCTTTCTTT
CDR3aa: CASLSGVDTEAFF

abundance: few
v_gene: TRBV4-3
j_gene: TRBJ2-1
d_gene: TRBD2
CDR3nt: TGCGCCAGCAGCCAAGAAGGACTAGCGATAGGTGAGCAGTTCTTC
CDR3aa: CASSQEGLAIGEQFF

abundance: few
v_gene: TRBV24-1
j_gene: TRBJ2-3
d_gene: NA
CDR3nt: TGTGCCACTGGGGACCGAGGCACAGATACGCAGTATTTT
CDR3aa: CATGDRGTDTQYF

abundance: NA
v_gene: TRBV27
j_gene: TRBJ1-1
d_gene: NA
CDR3nt: TGTGCCAGCAGTTTATCTTGGGGGGAGAAGCACACTGAAGCTTTCTTT
CDR3aa: CASSLSWGEKHTEAFF

abundance: few
v_gene: TRBV20-1
j_gene: TRBJ2-1
d_gene: TRBD2
CDR3nt: TGCAGTGCTAGGGTTAGCGGGAGGGACTACAATGAGCAGTTCTTC
CDR3aa: CSARVSGRDYNEQFF

abundance: few
v_gene: TRBV7-8
j_gene: TRBJ2-7
d_gene: NA
CDR3nt: TGTGCCAGCAGCTTTTCGACAGGGGCCCTTGGCGGGGGAGAGCAGTACTTC
CDR3aa: CASSFSTGALGGGEQYF

abundance: once
v_gene: TRBV15
j_gene: TRBJ1-6
d_gene: NA
CDR3nt: TGTGCCACCAGCAGGACGGTCGTCGGTAATTCACCCCTCCACTTT
CDR3aa: CATSRTVVGNSPLHF

abundance: few
v_gene: TRBV6-5
j_gene: TRBJ2-7
d_gene: TRBD2
CDR3nt: TGTGCCAGCAGACAAATAGCGGGAGGGAACTACGAGCAGTACTTC
CDR3aa: CASRQIAGGNYEQYF

abundance: NA
v_gene: TRBV5-1
j_gene: TRBJ2-7
d_gene: NA
CDR3nt: TGCGCCAGCAGCTTGGGCCCTCAGACGGACGAGCAGTACTTC
CDR3aa: CASSLGPQTDEQYF

abundance: NA
v_gene: TRBV7-6
j_gene: TRBJ2-3
d_gene: NA
CDR3nt: TGTGCCAGCAGCCCAACCACAAGGGATACGCAGTATTTT
CDR3aa: CASSPTTRDTQYF

abundance: few
v_gene: TRBV20-1
j_gene: TRBJ1-1
d_gene: NA
CDR3nt: TGCAGTGCTAGAGGAGGTTGGGCCACTGAAGCTTTCTTT
CDR3aa: CSARGGWATEAFF

abundance: few
v_gene: TRBV5-5
j_gene: TRBJ2-1
d_gene: NA
CDR3nt: TGTGCCAGCAGCTTCTATGAACACTCCTACAATGAGCAGTTCTTC
CDR3aa: CASSFYEHSYNEQFF

abundance: NA
v_gene: TRBV4-2
j_gene: TRBJ1-4
d_gene: NA
CDR3nt: TGTGCCAGCAGCCACCTGGAGACAGGTTCTAATGAAAAACTGTTTTTT
CDR3aa: CASSHLETGSNEKLFF

abundance: NA
v_gene: TRBV7-9
j_gene: TRBJ2-4
d_gene: TRBD1
CDR3nt: TGTGCCAGCAGCTCCCAAGACAGGGGGCTGGCCAAAAACATTCAGTACTTC
CDR3aa: CASSSQDRGLAKNIQYF

abundance: NA
v_gene: TRBV10-3
j_gene: TRBJ1-1
d_gene: NA
CDR3nt: TGTGCCATCAGTGAGTCGGCAGGGAATCGAATGGGCACTGAAGCTTTCTTT
CDR3aa: CAISESAGNRMGTEAFF

abundance: NA
v_gene: TRBV12-3/TRBV12-4
j_gene: TRBJ2-4
d_gene: TRBD2
CDR3nt: TGTGCCAGCAGTTCGGGACTAGCGGGAAAGCAGTACTTC
CDR3aa: CASSSGLAGKQYF

abundance: NA
v_gene: TRBV4-1
j_gene: TRBJ2-7
d_gene: TRBD2
CDR3nt: TGCGCCAGCAGCCAAGTCACTAGCGGGGCCTACGAGCAGTACTTC
CDR3aa: CASSQVTSGAYEQYF

abundance: few
v_gene: TRBV7-9
j_gene: TRBJ2-7
d_gene: TRBD1
CDR3nt: TGTGCCAGCAGCTTCCAGGGTGGGCAGGGGGCGAGCTCCTACGAGCAGTACTTC
CDR3aa: CASSFQGGQGASSYEQYF

abundance: few
v_gene: TRBV6-4
j_gene: TRBJ2-1
d_gene: NA
CDR3nt: TGTGCCAGCAGTGACTATTTGGCCAACAATGAGCAGTTCTTC
CDR3aa: CASSDYLANNEQFF

abundance: NA
v_gene: TRBV12-3/TRBV12-4
j_gene: TRBJ1-4
d_gene: NA
CDR3nt: TGTGCCAGCAGCCGTGTCGGAGGAAAACTGTTTTTT
CDR3aa: CASSRVGGKLFF

abundance: NA
v_gene: TRBV7-2
j_gene: TRBJ1-1
d_gene: NA
CDR3nt: TGTGCCAGCAGCTTAAGTTTGGGGGTGAACACTGAAGCTTTCTTT
CDR3aa: CASSLSLGVNTEAFF

abundance: NA
v_gene: TRBV5-1
j_gene: TRBJ2-3
d_gene: TRBD2
CDR3nt: TGCGCCAGCAGCTTGGCCACCAGCGGGGGGAACCGCCCGGATACGCAGTATTTT
CDR3aa: CASSLATSGGNRPDTQYF

abundance: NA
v_gene: TRBV29-1
j_gene: TRBJ2-1
d_gene: TRBD2
CDR3nt: TGCAGCGTCGATGGGGCGGCTAGCGGTTACAATGAGCAGTTCTTC
CDR3aa: CSVDGAASGYNEQFF

abundance: NA
v_gene: TRBV29-1
j_gene: TRBJ2-1
d_gene: NA
CDR3nt: TGCAGCGTTGAAGTCCCACCAGGTTACAATGAGCAGTTCTTC
CDR3aa: CSVEVPPGYNEQFF

abundance: NA
v_gene: TRBV6-5
j_gene: TRBJ1-2
d_gene: NA
CDR3nt: TGTGCCAGCAGCTACTCACCAGGGCTAGACTATGGCTACACCTTC
CDR3aa: CASSYSPGLDYGYTF

abundance: NA
v_gene: TRBV10-3
j_gene: TRBJ2-3
d_gene: NA
CDR3nt: TGTGCCATCAGTCCCCTTCAGGATACGCAGTATTTT
CDR3aa: CAISPLQDTQYF

abundance: few
v_gene: TRBV20-1
j_gene: TRBJ2-1
d_gene: TRBD2
CDR3nt: TGCAGTGCTAAACTAGCGGGAGGAAACAATGAGCAGTTCTTC
CDR3aa: CSAKLAGGNNEQFF

abundance: NA
v_gene: TRBV2
j_gene: TRBJ2-7
d_gene: NA
CDR3nt: TGTGCCAGCATGTGGACGGAAAACTACGAGCAGTACTTC
CDR3aa: CASMWTENYEQYF

abundance: once
v_gene: TRBV7-3
j_gene: TRBJ1-5
d_gene: NA
CDR3nt: TGTGCCAGCAGGCCCCCAGGGCGCAAGCCCCAGCATTTT
CDR3aa: CASRPPGRKPQHF

abundance: NA
v_gene: TRBV7-2
j_gene: TRBJ1-2
d_gene: TRBD1
CDR3nt: TGTGCCAGCAGCTTAGCAGGGACAGGGTTTGGCTACACCTTC
CDR3aa: CASSLAGTGFGYTF

abundance: NA
v_gene: TRBV5-1
j_gene: TRBJ2-1
d_gene: NA
CDR3nt: TGCGCCAGCAGCTTGCGGGTTAGCTCCTACAATGAGCAGTTCTTC
CDR3aa: CASSLRVSSYNEQFF

abundance: NA
v_gene: TRBV5-1
j_gene: TRBJ1-2
d_gene: TRBD1
CDR3nt: TGCGCCAGCAGCAAGGGACAGGGGGCTATGGGAGGCTACACCTTC
CDR3aa: CASSKGQGAMGGYTF

abundance: NA
v_gene: TRBV7-9
j_gene: TRBJ2-7
d_gene: NA
CDR3nt: TGTGCCAGCAGCCCTTCCAGGGGAGAGGGCTACGAGCAGTACTTC
CDR3aa: CASSPSRGEGYEQYF

abundance: NA
v_gene: TRBV6-1
j_gene: TRBJ2-4
d_gene: NA
CDR3nt: TGTGCCAGCTCCCACCCACAGGGCGGTCTAGCCAAAAACATTCAGTACTTC
CDR3aa: CASSHPQGGLAKNIQYF

abundance: few
v_gene: TRBV29-1
j_gene: TRBJ2-7
d_gene: NA
CDR3nt: TGCAGCGTTGAAGATCTTGGCTACGAGCAGTACTTC
CDR3aa: CSVEDLGYEQYF

abundance: NA
v_gene: TRBV4-2
j_gene: TRBJ2-3
d_gene: NA
CDR3nt: TGTGCCAGCAGCCATCAATTCGGGAACACAGATACGCAGTATTTT
CDR3aa: CASSHQFGNTDTQYF

abundance: few
v_gene: TRBV19
j_gene: TRBJ2-5
d_gene: NA
CDR3nt: TGTGCCAGTAGTAGAGCGGGACAGCAAGAGACCCAGTACTTC
CDR3aa: CASSRAGQQETQYF

abundance: NA
v_gene: TRBV7-9
j_gene: TRBJ1-2
d_gene: TRBD1
CDR3nt: TGTGCCAGCAGCCCGCCGGGACAGGCCGCTCGATATGGCTACACCTTC
CDR3aa: CASSPPGQAARYGYTF

abundance: few
v_gene: TRBV6-6
j_gene: TRBJ2-1
d_gene: NA
CDR3nt: TGTGCCAGCAGTTCAGACAGGAATGAGCAGTTCTTC
CDR3aa: CASSSDRNEQFF

abundance: few
v_gene: TRBV3-1
j_gene: TRBJ2-3
d_gene: NA
CDR3nt: TGTGCCAGCAGCCAAGATGTGGACGCCACAGATACGCAGTATTTT
CDR3aa: CASSQDVDATDTQYF

abundance: NA
v_gene: TRBV7-9
j_gene: TRBJ2-1
d_gene: NA
CDR3nt: TGTGCCAGCAGCTTAGGATCTCCTTTTAGGGCCCTCAGGTACAATGAGCAGTTCTTC
CDR3aa: CASSLGSPFRALRYNEQFF

abundance: NA
v_gene: TRBV6-2/TRBV6-3
j_gene: TRBJ2-1
d_gene: NA
CDR3nt: TGTGCCAGCAGTTACTATTCCCTTCGTTCAGGTAGCCCCTACAATGAGCAGTTCTTC
CDR3aa: CASSYYSLRSGSPYNEQFF

abundance: once
v_gene: TRBV12-3/TRBV12-4
j_gene: TRBJ2-1
d_gene: NA
CDR3nt: TGTGCCAGCCTTAAGTCCACCTCCTACAATGAGCAGTTCTTC
CDR3aa: CASLKSTSYNEQFF

abundance: NA
v_gene: TRBV12-3/TRBV12-4
j_gene: TRBJ1-5
d_gene: TRBD1
CDR3nt: TGTGCCAGCAGGGCCACAGGGGGCAATCAGCCCCAGCATTTT
CDR3aa: CASRATGGNQPQHF

abundance: NA
v_gene: TRBV5-1
j_gene: TRBJ1-1
d_gene: NA
CDR3nt: TGCGCCAGCAGCAGCGACGGACGGAGTTTCACTGAAGCTTTCTTT
CDR3aa: CASSSDGRSFTEAFF

abundance: few
v_gene: TRBV4-3
j_gene: TRBJ2-5
d_gene: TRBD1
CDR3nt: TGCGCCAGCAGCCAAGATCAGGGGGCAGAGACCCAGTACTTC
CDR3aa: CASSQDQGAETQYF

abundance: NA
v_gene: TRBV29-1
j_gene: TRBJ2-1
d_gene: TRBD2
CDR3nt: TGCAGCGTTATAACTAGCGGGAGGGATAATGAGCAGTTCTTC
CDR3aa: CSVITSGRDNEQFF